Following are 23 T cell receptor beta chains from one sample sequenced in a study of OX40 agonist ivuxolimab in advanced cancers. Assay used: immunoSEQ multiplex PCR; TCRdb lists only in-frame clones, some missing. Of roughly 46,000 clones in the sample, about 88% were seen once. Sample: CD4+ or CD8+ T cells sorted from blood, taken in a trial of the OX40 agonist ivuxolimab. The receptors here all came from an adult with an advanced solid tumor such as melanoma, head and neck, liver or kidney cancer.

This chain connects TRBV2 to TRBJ1-5; D not resolved. There are 15 residues in the CDR3. The germline V gene encodes CDR1 SNHLY and CDR2 FYNNEI. Trimming stripped 7 bases from V and 0 bases from J, with 13 bases between. CDR3 coding DNA: TGTGCCAGCACCTGGACGGCTAGTAGCAATCAGCCCCAGCATTTT. It encodes CASTWTASSNQPQHF. The complete variable domain, with remaining parts taken from reference TRBV2 and TRBJ1-5, reads EPEVTQTPSHQVTQMGQEVILRCVPISNHLYFYWYRQILGQKVEFLVSFYNNEISEKSEIFDDQFSVERPDGSNFTLKIRSTKLEDSAMYFCASTWTASSNQPQHFGDGTRLSIL.

The rearrangement links TRBV7-4 to TRBJ2-7; no clear D gene. V dropped 1 base and J dropped 2 bases, with 12 bases sitting between them. Germline CDR1 reads SGHVT; CDR2 reads SQSDAQ. The CDR3 length is 15 residues. CDR3 sequence: CASSLEPQIAYEQYF. DNA of the CDR3: TGTGCCAGCAGCTTAGAACCGCAGATAGCCTACGAGCAGTACTTC. Full variable domain (outside the CDR3, taken from reference TRBV7-4 and TRBJ2-7): GAGVSQSPRYKVAKRGRDVALRCDSISGHVTLYWYRQTLGQGSEVLTYSQSDAQRDKSGRPSGRFSAERPERSVSTLKIQRTEQGDSAVYLCASSLEPQIAYEQYFGPGTRLTVT.

To note about this clone: One end of the junction fails to match germline, which may point to a read error. The rearrangement joins TRBV19 to TRBJ1-5; D not resolved. CDR1 is LNHDA, CDR2 SQIVND, per germline (reference sequence). The CDR3 extends over 15 amino acids. CDR3 in amino acids: CASSIDRGSHQPQHF. CDR3 sequence (DNA): TGTGCCAGTAGTATAGATCGTGGTAGCCATCAGCCCCAGCATTTT.

The V and J genes are TRBV6-1 and TRBJ2-7; 9 positions agree with TRBD2. This CDR3 has 15 amino acids. Trimming removed 6 bases from V and 2 bases from J; junction bases left unmatched: 8. Looked up from germline, CDR1 is MNHNS and CDR2 is SASEGT. CDR3 protein: CASRVSGSLTYEQYF. The DNA of the CDR3 is TGTGCCAGCAGGGTTAGCGGGAGCCTTACCTACGAGCAGTACTTC.

This clone was counted a single time. The chain carries TRBV14 and TRBJ2-7, with D maybe TRBD2 (5 bases). Trimming pared 1 base from V and 3 bases from J, leaving 13 bases between. This CDR3 contains 15 residues. CDR1 SGHDN and CDR2 FVKESK come from the germline V gene. CDR3 in amino acids: CASSQVLAPLYEQYF. In DNA, the CDR3 is TGTGCCAGCAGCCAAGTATTAGCGCCTCTCTACGAGCAGTACTTC.

V and J are TRBV6-1 and TRBJ1-2; D ambiguous. This CDR3 is 13 amino acids long. Between the trimmed V and J ends, which lost 6 bases and 5 bases, there was a span of 13 bases. CDR1 and CDR2 from the germline V gene are MNHNS and SASEGT. The CDR3 region has the DNA TGTGCCAGCAGCGAGCAGGCCAGGTATGGCTACACCTTC. Its protein product is CASSEQARYGYTF.

The rearrangement joins TRBV30 to TRBJ2-2; D not resolved. Trimming took off 1 base at V and 5 bases at J, with 5 bases between the two ends. Germline CDR1 reads GTSNPN; CDR2 reads SVGIG (reference sequence). This CDR3 comprises 12 residues. The CDR3 loop reads CAWSGSTGELFF. The CDR3 bases are TGTGCCTGGAGTGGGTCTACCGGGGAGCTGTTTTTT.

This clone was picked up one time. This chain links TRBV28 with TRBJ2-7, with TRBD1 matching 8 bases. The trim removed 4 bases at V and 2 bases at J, leaving 7 bases unmatched. This CDR3 comprises 15 residues. The germline gives CDR1 MDHEN, CDR2 SYDVKM. CDR3 sequence reads: CASSSTGVEAYEQYF. DNA for the CDR3: TGTGCCAGCAGTTCGACAGGGGTTGAGGCCTACGAGCAGTACTTC.

The chain uses TRBV19 and TRBJ1-1, with D hard to call. Germline CDR1 and CDR2: LNHDA and SQIVND (reference sequence). V gave up 7 bases and J gave up 3 bases, with 12 bases separating them. CDR3 size: 13 residues. This CDR3 is CASTLFSYTEAFF. CDR3 DNA sequence: TGTGCCAGTACCCTATTTTCGTACACTGAAGCTTTCTTT.

The genes are TRBV7-9 and TRBJ2-7; D may match TRBD1 or TRBD2 (6 bases each). CDR3 length: 18 amino acids. In germline, CDR1 is SEHNR, CDR2 FQNEAQ (reference sequence). Deletions cut 1 base from V and 3 bases from J, with 22 bases between. CDR3 bases: TGTGCCAGCAGCTTAGTGGGACTGGGGGGCCGTAGGGGCTACGAGCAGTACTTC. This codes for CASSLVGLGGRRGYEQYF. Together with reference TRBV7-9 and TRBJ2-7, the CDR3 gives the full variable domain: DTGVSQNPRHKITKRGQNVTFRCDPISEHNRLYWYRQTLGQGPEFLTYFQNEAQLEKSRLLSDRFSAERPKGSFSTLEIQRTEQGDSAMYLCASSLVGLGGRRGYEQYFGPGTRLTVT.

This clone was seen a handful of times. The rearrangement uses TRBV5-6 and TRBJ2-6; D remains unclear. This CDR3 comprises 15 residues. CDR1 and CDR2 (germline): SGHDT, YYEEEE. Trimming pared 4 bases from V and 0 bases from J, leaving 8 bases between. DNA for the CDR3: TGTGCCAGCAGCCCATACCACTCTGGGGCCAACGTCCTGACTTTC. Its translation: CASSPYHSGANVLTF.

The V call is TRBV7-9, the J call TRBJ2-5; D gene ambiguous. Germline assignment: CDR1 SEHNR and CDR2 FQNEAQ (reference sequence). CDR3 length: 13 residues. V lost 3 bases and J 5 bases, leaving 10 bases between the germline ends. Written as DNA, the CDR3 is TGTGCCAGCAGCTTGTGGGCTGGGGAGACCCAGTACTTC. It encodes CASSLWAGETQYF.

This clone was recorded once. The chain is built from TRBV29-1 and TRBJ2-1; either TRBD1 or TRBD2 may supply D (8 bases each). Looked up from germline, CDR1 is SQVTM and CDR2 is ANQGSEA. This CDR3 is built from 15 residues. The V end lost 7 bases, the J end lost 0 bases, and 16 bases lay between the germline ends. This CDR3 is CSARTGTSSYNEQFF. CDR3 nucleotide sequence: TGCAGCGCTCGGACAGGGACTAGCTCCTACAATGAGCAGTTCTTC.

This chain connects TRBV5-6 to TRBJ2-3; D possibly uses TRBD1 or TRBD2 (6 bases each). V was trimmed by 2 bases and J by 4 bases, leaving 11 bases between them. The germline CDR1 and CDR2 sequences are SGHDT and YYEEEE. The CDR3 runs 14 residues. The CDR3 bases are TGTGCCAGCAGCTTTTGGGGGGCCGCAGATACGCAGTATTTT. It is translated as CASSFWGAADTQYF.

The chain uses TRBV19 and TRBJ2-7, with D uncertain. Trimming took off 1 base at V and 3 bases at J, with 13 bases between the two ends. Germline V gene sequence: CDR1 LNHDA, CDR2 SQIVND (reference sequence). The CDR3 runs to 15 residues. The CDR3 region is CASSIGGWTDYEQYF. CDR3 coding DNA: TGTGCCAGTAGTATAGGTGGGTGGACCGACTACGAGCAGTACTTC. Filled out from reference TRBV19 and TRBJ2-7, the complete variable domain reads DGGITQSPKYLFRKEGQNVTLSCEQNLNHDAMYWYRQDPGQGLRLIYYSQIVNDFQKGDIAEGYSVSREKKESFPLTVTSAQKNPTAFYLCASSIGGWTDYEQYFGPGTRLTVT.

The chain links TRBV29-1 to TRBJ2-1, with 13 bases fitting TRBD2. Trimming cost V 8 bases and J 8 bases; bases outside gene matches: 3. Germline values: CDR1 SQVTM, CDR2 ANQGSEA. CDR3 length: 12 residues. The CDR3 reads CSSGLAGYEQFF. The CDR3 DNA follows: TGCAGCTCGGGACTAGCGGGATATGAGCAGTTCTTC.

The chain employs TRBV19 and TRBJ2-1, with D possibly matching TRBD1 (5 bases). Germline V gene lookup returns CDR1 LNHDA and CDR2 SQIVND (reference sequence). The CDR3 runs 14 residues. V gave up 3 bases and J gave up 6 bases, with 12 bases separating them. Written as DNA, the CDR3 is TGTGCCAGTAGTATCGGCCCAAGGGGCAATGAGCAGTTCTTC. Amino acid sequence: CASSIGPRGNEQFF.

The rearrangement joins TRBV19 to TRBJ1-2; TRBD1 matches 7 bases. This CDR3 comprises 13 residues. The germline CDR1 and CDR2 sequences are LNHDA and SQIVND (reference sequence). J lost 4 bases, V lost 6 bases, and 5 bases had no gene match. The CDR3 protein is CASSLDRRYGYTF. The CDR3 bases are TGTGCCAGTAGCTTGGACAGGCGCTATGGCTACACCTTC.

The chain combines TRBV2 with TRBJ2-5; D assignment may be TRBD1 or TRBD2 (5 bases each). V gave up 4 bases and J gave up 2 bases, with 8 bases separating them. This CDR3 region has 13 residues. From germline, CDR1 is SNHLY and CDR2 FYNNEI. The CDR3 DNA follows: TGTGCCAGCAGTGCGGGGCGGCAAGAGACCCAGTACTTC. Protein product: CASSAGRQETQYF.

The table lists this clone with a few counts. The chain uses TRBV5-5 and TRBJ2-7; 8 nucleotides match TRBD1. Germline V gives CDR1 SGHKS, CDR2 YYEKEE (reference sequence). This CDR3 spans 14 amino acids. V dropped 4 bases and J dropped 5; count of bases not matched to a gene: 8. CDR3 coding DNA: TGTGCCAGCAGCGTCCGGGACAGGCTCAACGAGCAGTACTTC. It codes for CASSVRDRLNEQYF.

The count of this clone is one. The chain is built from TRBV28 and TRBJ2-7; 8 bases match TRBD1. J lost 3 bases, V lost 5 bases, and 6 bases had no gene match. CDR1 and CDR2 from the germline V gene are MDHEN and SYDVKM. This CDR3 contains 14 residues. CDR3 in DNA: TGTGCCAGCAGTCGACAGGGGTTGTACTACGAGCAGTACTTC. Residues: CASSRQGLYYEQYF.

The CDR3 sequence is CASSFGASPHEQFF. The CDR3 bases are TGTGCCAGCAGCTTTGGGGCTAGCCCCCATGAGCAGTTCTTC. The V gene is TRBV7-3, the J gene TRBJ2-1; D tentatively fits TRBD1 or TRBD2 (5 bases each). V was pared by 3 bases and J by 8 bases, with 14 bases between. CDR1 and CDR2 from the germline V gene are SGHTA and FQGTGA. This CDR3 region has 14 residues.

The chain employs TRBV9 and TRBJ1-1, with a weak D call TRBD1 (5 bases). This CDR3 contains 13 residues. Germline loops: CDR1 SGDLS, CDR2 YYNGEE. V was clipped by 7 bases and J by 1 base, with 11 bases between them. For the CDR3, the DNA is TGTGCCAGCGGCTCCGGGGGGAACACTGAAGCTTTCTTT. Protein sequence: CASGSGGNTEAFF.